In this sample, the clone carrying this T cell receptor (beta chain) turned up a few times. Library construction involved attaching unique molecular identifiers to individual cDNA molecules, which allowed quantitative, reproducible TCR counting. TCRdb re-derived calls from the RACE reads in MiXCR, one entry per CDR3 protein. Among 350,000 or so distinct CDR3 sequences, around 7% were seen once, and the ten largest hold roughly 7.9%. The data belong to a study of human T cells and chemical hapten exposure. Time point here: patch test 1, 2 weeks after DPC sensitization. Treatment specified: therapeutic diphenylcyclopropenone sensitization with weekly scalp DPC. At every patch-test visit, blood was drawn before the patch test was applied. The material sequenced was whole blood, taken in connection with sensitization to the hapten diphenylcyclopropenone (DPC). The receptor was isolated from a woman between 18 and 29 years old with alopecia areata. Some clones in this sample may be carry-over from other donors' samples.

The CDR3 region is CASSFDRALGTEAFF. The CDR3 DNA sequence: TGTGCCAGCAGCTTCGACAGGGCATTGGGCACTGAAGCTTTCTTT. This chain connects TRBV5-5 to TRBJ1-1; TRBD1 aligns across 7 bases. The germline V gene encodes CDR1 SGHKS and CDR2 YYEKEE (reference sequence). V shed 2 bases and J 4 bases; nucleotides not matched to a gene: 8. The CDR3 covers 15 residues.